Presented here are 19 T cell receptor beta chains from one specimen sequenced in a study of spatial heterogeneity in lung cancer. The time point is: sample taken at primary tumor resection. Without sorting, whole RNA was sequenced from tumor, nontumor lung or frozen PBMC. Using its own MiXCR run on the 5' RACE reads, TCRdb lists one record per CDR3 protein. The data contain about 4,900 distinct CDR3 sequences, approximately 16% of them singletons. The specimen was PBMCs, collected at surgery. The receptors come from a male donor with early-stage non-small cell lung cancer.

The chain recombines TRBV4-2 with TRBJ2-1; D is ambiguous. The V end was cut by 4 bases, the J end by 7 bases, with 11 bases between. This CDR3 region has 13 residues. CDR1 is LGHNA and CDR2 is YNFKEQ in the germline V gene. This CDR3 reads CASSLTAQNEQFF. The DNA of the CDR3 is TGTGCCAGCAGCCTGACGGCGCAGAATGAGCAGTTCTTC.

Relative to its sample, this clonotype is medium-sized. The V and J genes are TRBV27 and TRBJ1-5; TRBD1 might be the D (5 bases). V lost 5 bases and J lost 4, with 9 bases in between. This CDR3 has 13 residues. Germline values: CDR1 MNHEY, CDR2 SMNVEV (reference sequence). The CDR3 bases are TGTGCCAGCAGTAGGGGTTTTAATCAGCCCCAGCATTTT. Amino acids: CASSRGFNQPQHF.

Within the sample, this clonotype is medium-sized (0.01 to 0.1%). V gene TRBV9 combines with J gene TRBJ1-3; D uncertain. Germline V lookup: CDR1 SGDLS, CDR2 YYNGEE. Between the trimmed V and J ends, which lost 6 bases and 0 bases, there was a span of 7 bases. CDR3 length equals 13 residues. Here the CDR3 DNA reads TGTGCCAGCATGGCGAACTCTGGAAACACCATATATTTT. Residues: CASMANSGNTIYF.

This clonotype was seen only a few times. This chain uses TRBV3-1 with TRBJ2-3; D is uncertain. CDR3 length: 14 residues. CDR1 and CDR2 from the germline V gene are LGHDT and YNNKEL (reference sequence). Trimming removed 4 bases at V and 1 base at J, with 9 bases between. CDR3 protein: CASSPIIGTDTQYF. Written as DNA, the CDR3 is TGTGCCAGCAGCCCCATAATAGGCACAGATACGCAGTATTTT.

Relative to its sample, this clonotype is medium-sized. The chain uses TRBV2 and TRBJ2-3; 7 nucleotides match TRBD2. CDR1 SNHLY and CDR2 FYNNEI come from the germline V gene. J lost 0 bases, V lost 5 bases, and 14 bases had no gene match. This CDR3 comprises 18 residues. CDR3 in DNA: TGTGCCAGCAGTAGCCGACTAGCCACCTACTCTAGCACAGATACGCAGTATTTT. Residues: CASSSRLATYSSTDTQYF.

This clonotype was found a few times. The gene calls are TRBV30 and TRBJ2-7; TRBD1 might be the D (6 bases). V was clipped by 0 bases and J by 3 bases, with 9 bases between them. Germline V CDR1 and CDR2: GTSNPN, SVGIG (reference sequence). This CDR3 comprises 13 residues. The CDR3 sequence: CAWSVDRSYEQYF. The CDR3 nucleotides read TGTGCCTGGAGTGTAGACAGGAGCTACGAGCAGTACTTC.

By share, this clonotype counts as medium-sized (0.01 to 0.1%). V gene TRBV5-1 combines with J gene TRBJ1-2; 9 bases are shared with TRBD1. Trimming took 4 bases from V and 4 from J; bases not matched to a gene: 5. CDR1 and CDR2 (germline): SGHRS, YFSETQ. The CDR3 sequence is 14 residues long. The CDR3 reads CASSSTGGGYGYTF. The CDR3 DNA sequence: TGCGCCAGCAGCAGCACAGGGGGCGGCTATGGCTACACCTTC.

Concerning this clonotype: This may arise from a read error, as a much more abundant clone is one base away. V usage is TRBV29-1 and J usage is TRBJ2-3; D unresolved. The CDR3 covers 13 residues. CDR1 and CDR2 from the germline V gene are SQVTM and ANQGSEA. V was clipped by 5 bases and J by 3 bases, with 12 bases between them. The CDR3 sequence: CSVMEPLTDTQYF. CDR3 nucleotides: TGCAGCGTTATGGAGCCCCTTACAGATACGCAGTATTTT.

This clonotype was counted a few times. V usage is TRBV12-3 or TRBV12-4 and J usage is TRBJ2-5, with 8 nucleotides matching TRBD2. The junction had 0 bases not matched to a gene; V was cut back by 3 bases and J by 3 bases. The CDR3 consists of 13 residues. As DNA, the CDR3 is TGTGCCAGCAGTTTTAGCGGGGAAGAGACCCAGTACTTC. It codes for CASSFSGEETQYF.

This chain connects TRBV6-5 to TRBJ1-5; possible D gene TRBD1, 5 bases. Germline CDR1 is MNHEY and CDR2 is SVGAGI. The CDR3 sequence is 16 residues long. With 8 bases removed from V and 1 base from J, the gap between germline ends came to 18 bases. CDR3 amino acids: CASGGFVGLSNQPQHF. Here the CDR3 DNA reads TGTGCCAGCGGGGGATTCGTGGGGTTGAGCAATCAGCCCCAGCATTTT.

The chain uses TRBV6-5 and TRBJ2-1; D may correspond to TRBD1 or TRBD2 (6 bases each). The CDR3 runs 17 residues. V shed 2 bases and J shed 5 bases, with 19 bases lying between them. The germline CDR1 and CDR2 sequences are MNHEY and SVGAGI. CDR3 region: CASSYGVWGASDNEQFF. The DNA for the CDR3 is TGTGCCAGCAGTTACGGGGTATGGGGGGCCTCAGACAATGAGCAGTTCTTC.

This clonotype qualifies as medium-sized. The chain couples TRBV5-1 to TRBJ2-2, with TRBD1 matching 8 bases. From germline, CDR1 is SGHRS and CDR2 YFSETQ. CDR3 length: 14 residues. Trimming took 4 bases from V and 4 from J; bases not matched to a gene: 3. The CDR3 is CASSEQGGTGELFF. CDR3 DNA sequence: TGCGCCAGCAGCGAACAGGGGGGCACCGGGGAGCTGTTTTTT.

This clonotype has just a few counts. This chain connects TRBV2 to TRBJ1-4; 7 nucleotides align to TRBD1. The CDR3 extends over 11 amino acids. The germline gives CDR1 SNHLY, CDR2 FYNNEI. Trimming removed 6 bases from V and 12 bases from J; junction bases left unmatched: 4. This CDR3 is CASRGTAELFF. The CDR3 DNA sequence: TGTGCCAGCAGGGGGACAGCAGAACTGTTTTTT.

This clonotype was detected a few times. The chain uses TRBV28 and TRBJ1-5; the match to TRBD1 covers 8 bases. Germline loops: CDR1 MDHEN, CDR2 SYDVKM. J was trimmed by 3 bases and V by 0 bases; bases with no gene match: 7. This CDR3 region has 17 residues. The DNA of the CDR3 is TGTGCCAGCAGTTTATGGGACAGGGTACCCACCAATCAGCCCCAGCATTTT. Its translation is CASSLWDRVPTNQPQHF.

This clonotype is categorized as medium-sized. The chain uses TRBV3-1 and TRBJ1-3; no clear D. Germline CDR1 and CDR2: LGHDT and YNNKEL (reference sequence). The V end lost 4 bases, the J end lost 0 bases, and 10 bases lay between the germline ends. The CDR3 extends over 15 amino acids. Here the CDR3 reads CASSLGLNSGNTIYF. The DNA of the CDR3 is TGTGCCAGCAGCCTCGGACTGAACTCTGGAAACACCATATATTTT.

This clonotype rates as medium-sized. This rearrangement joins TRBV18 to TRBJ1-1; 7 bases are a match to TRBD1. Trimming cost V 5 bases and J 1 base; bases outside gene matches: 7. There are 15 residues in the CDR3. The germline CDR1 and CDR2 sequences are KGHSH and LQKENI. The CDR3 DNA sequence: TGTGCCAGCTCATCCTGGACAGGTGGGAACACTGAAGCTTTCTTT. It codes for CASSSWTGGNTEAFF.

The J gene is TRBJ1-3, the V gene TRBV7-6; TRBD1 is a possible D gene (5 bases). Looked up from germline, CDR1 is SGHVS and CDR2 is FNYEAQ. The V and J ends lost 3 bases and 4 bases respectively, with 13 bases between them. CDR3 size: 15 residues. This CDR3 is CASSLAGIPGNTIYF. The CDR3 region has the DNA TGTGCCAGCAGCTTGGCAGGGATACCGGGAAACACCATATATTTT.

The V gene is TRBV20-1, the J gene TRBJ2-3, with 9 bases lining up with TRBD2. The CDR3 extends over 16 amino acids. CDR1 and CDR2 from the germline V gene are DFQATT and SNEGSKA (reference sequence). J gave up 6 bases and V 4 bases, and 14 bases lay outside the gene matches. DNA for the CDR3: TGCAGTGCTACCGTTGCCGCGGGAGGGCCGGGGGATACGCAGTATTTT. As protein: CSATVAAGGPGDTQYF.

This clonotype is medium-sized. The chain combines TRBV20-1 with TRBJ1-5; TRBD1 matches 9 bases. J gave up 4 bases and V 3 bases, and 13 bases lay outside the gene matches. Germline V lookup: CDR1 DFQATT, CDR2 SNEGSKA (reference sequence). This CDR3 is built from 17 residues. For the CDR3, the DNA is TGCAGTGCTAGTCCCCCCCCGGGACAGGGCAATAATCAGCCCCAGCATTTT. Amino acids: CSASPPPGQGNNQPQHF.